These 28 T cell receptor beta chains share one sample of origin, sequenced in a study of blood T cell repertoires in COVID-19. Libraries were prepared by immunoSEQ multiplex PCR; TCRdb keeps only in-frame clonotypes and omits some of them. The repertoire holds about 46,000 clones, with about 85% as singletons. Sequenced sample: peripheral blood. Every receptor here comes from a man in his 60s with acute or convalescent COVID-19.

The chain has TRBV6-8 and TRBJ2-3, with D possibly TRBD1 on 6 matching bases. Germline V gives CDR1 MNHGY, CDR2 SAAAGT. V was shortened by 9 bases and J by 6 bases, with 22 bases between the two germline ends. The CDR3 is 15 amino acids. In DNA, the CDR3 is TGTGCCAGTCCCCTCGGGCGCAGGGGTGCGGATACGCAGTATTTT. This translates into CASPLGRRGADTQYF.

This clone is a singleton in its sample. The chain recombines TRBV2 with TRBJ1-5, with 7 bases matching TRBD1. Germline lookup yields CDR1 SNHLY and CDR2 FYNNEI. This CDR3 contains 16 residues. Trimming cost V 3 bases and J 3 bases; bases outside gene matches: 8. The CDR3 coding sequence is TGTGCCAGCAGTGAGTCGGCAGGGGGAGTCAATCAGCCCCAGCATTTT. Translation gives CASSESAGGVNQPQHF. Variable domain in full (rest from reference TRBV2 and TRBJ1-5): EPEVTQTPSHQVTQMGQEVILRCVPISNHLYFYWYRQILGQKVEFLVSFYNNEISEKSEIFDDQFSVERPDGSNFTLKIRSTKLEDSAMYFCASSESAGGVNQPQHFGDGTRLSIL.

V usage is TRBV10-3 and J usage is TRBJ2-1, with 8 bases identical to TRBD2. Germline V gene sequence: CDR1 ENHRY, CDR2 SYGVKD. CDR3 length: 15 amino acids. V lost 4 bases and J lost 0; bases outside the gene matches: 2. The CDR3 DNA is TGTGCCATCAGTGGCGGGACTAGCTCCTACAATGAGCAGTTCTTC. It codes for CAISGGTSSYNEQFF.

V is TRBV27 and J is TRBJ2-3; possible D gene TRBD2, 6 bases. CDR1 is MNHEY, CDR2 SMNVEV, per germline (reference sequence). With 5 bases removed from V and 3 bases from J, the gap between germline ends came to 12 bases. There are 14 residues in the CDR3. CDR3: CASSRHGGTDTQYF. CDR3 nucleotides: TGTGCCAGCAGTCGGCACGGGGGAACAGATACGCAGTATTTT.

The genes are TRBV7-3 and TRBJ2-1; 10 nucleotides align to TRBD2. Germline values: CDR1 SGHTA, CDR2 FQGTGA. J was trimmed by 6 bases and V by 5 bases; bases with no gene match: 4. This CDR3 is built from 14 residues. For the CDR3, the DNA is TGTGCCAGCAGCCCAGCGGGAGGGACCAATGAGCAGTTCTTC. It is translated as CASSPAGGTNEQFF.

The CDR3, as DNA: TGTGCCAGTAGTATAGGGCACTACTACGAGCAGTACTTC. It yields the protein CASSIGHYYEQYF. V is TRBV19 and J is TRBJ2-7; D is uncertain. Trimming cost V 1 base and J 3 bases, with 7 bases left between them. CDR1 is LNHDA and CDR2 is SQIVND in the germline V gene (reference sequence). The CDR3 covers 13 residues.

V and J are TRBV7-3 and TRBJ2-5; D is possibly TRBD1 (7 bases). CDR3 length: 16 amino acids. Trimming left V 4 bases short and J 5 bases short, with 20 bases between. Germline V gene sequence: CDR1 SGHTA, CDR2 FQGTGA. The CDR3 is CASSSRLTGAGETQYF. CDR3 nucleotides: TGTGCCAGCAGCTCCAGACTAACAGGGGCGGGGGAGACCCAGTACTTC.

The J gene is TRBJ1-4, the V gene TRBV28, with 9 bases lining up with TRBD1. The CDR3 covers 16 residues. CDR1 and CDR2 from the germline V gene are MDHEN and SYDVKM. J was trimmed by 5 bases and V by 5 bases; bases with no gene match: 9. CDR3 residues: CASSTVRTGVNEKLFF. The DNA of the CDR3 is TGTGCCAGCAGTACCGTTCGGACAGGGGTGAATGAAAAACTGTTTTTT.

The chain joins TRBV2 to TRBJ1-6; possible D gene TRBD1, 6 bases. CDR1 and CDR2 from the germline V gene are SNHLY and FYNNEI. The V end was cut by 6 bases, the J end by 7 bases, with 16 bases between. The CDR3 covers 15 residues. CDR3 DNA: TGTGCCAGCAGCACACAGGGAGTGGGAAATTCACCCCTCCACTTT. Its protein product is CASSTQGVGNSPLHF.

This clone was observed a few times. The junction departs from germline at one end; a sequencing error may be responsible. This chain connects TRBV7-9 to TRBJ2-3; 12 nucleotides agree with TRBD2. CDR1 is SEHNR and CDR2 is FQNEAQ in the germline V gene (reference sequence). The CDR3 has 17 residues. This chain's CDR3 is CASSPKSGLAGTGTQYF. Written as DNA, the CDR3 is TGTGCCAGCAGCCCAAAATCGGGACTAGCGGGTACAGGTACGCAGTATTTT. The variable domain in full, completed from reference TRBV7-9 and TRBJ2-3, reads DTGVSQNPRHKITKRGQNVTFRCDPISEHNRLYWYRQTLGQGPEFLTYFQNEAQLEKSRLLSDRFSAERPKGSFSTLEIQRTEQGDSAMYLCASSPKSGLAGTGTQYFGPGTRLTVL.

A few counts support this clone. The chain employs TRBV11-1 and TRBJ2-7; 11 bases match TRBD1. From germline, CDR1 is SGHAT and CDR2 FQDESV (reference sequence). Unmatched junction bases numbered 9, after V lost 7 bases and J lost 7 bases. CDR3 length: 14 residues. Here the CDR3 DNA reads TGTGCCAGCAACATAGGACAGGGGGCCGGGGAGCAGTACTTC. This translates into CASNIGQGAGEQYF.

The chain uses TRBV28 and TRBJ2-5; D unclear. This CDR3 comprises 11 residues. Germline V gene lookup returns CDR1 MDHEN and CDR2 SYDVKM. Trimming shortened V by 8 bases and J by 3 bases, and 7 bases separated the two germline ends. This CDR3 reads CASAIEETQYF. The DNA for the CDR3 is TGTGCCAGCGCGATCGAAGAGACCCAGTACTTC.

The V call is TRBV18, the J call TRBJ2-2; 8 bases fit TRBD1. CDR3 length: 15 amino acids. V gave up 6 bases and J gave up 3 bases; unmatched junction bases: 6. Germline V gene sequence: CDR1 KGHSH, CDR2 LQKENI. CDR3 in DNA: TGTGCCAGCTCGCCTGACAGGGGACACACCGGGGAGCTGTTTTTT. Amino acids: CASSPDRGHTGELFF.

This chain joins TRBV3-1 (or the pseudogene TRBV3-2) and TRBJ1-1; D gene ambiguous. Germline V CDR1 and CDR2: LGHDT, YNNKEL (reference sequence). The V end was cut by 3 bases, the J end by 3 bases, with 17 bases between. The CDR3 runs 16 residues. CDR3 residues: CASSHTRPSEHTEAFF. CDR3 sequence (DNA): TGTGCCAGCAGCCATACCAGACCCAGCGAGCACACTGAAGCTTTCTTT.

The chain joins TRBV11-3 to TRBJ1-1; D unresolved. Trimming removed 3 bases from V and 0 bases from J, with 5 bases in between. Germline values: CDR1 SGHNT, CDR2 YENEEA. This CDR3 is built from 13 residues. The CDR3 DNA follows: TGTGCCAGCAGCTTTCAGATGAACACTGAAGCTTTCTTT. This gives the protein CASSFQMNTEAFF.

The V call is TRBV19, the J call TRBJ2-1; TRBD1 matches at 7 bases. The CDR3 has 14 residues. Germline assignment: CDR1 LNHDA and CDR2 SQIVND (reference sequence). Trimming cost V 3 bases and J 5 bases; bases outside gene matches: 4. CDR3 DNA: TGTGCCAGTAGTATCGACAGGGACCACAATGAGCAGTTCTTC. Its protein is CASSIDRDHNEQFF. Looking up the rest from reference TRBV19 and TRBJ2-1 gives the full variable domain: DGGITQSPKYLFRKEGQNVTLSCEQNLNHDAMYWYRQDPGQGLRLIYYSQIVNDFQKGDIAEGYSVSREKKESFPLTVTSAQKNPTAFYLCASSIDRDHNEQFFGPGTRLTVL.

DNA for the CDR3: TGTGCCAGCAGCGTAGACAGACTACCAATTTACAATGAGCAGTTCTTC. Translating it yields CASSVDRLPIYNEQFF. The rearrangement joins TRBV9 to TRBJ2-1; D possibly corresponds to TRBD2 (5 bases). From germline, CDR1 is SGDLS and CDR2 YYNGEE. CDR3 length equals 16 residues. Between the trimmed V and J ends, which lost 0 bases and 4 bases, there was a span of 14 bases.

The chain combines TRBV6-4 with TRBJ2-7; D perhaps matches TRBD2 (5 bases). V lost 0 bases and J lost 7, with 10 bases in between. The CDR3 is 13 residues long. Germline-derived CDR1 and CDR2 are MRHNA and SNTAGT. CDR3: CASSDSLAGEQYF. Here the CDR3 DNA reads TGTGCCAGCAGTGACTCCCTAGCTGGGGAGCAGTACTTC.

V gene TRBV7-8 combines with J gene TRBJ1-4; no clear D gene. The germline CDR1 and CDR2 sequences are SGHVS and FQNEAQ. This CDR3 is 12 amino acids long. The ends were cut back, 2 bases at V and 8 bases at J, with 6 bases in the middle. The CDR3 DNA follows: TGTGCCAGCAGCTTACTAAGCGAAAAACTGTTTTTT. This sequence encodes CASSLLSEKLFF. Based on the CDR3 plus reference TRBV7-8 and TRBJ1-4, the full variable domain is GAGVSQSPRYKVAKRGQDVALRCDPISGHVSLFWYQQALGQGPEFLTYFQNEAQLDKSGLPSDRFFAERPEGSVSTLKIQRTQQEDSAVYLCASSLLSEKLFFGSGTQLSVL.

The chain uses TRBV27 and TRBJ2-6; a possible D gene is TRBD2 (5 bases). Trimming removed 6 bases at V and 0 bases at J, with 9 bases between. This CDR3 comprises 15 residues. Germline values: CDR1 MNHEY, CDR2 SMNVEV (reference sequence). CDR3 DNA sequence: TGTGCCAGCAGCCTCAGCGGCTCTGGGGCCAACGTCCTGACTTTC. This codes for CASSLSGSGANVLTF.

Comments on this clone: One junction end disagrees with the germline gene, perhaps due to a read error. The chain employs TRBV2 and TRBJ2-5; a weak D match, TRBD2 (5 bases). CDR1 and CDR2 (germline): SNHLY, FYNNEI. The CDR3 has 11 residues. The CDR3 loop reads CASSARATRYF. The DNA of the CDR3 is TGTGCCAGCAGTGCGAGGGCGACCCGGTACTTC.

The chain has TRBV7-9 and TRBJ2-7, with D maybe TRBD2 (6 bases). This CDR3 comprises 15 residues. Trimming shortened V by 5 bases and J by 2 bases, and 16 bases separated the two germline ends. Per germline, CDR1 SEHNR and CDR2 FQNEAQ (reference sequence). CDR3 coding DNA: TGTGCCAGCAGCCGGCCCACTGGCGGGACCTACGAGCAGTACTTC. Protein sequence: CASSRPTGGTYEQYF.

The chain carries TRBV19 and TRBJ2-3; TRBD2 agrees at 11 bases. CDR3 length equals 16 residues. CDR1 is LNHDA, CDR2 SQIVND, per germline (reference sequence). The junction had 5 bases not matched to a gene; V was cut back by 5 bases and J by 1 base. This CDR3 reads CASSSTLAGGTDTQYF. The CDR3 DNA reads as TGTGCCAGTAGTTCCACACTAGCGGGAGGCACAGATACGCAGTATTTT.

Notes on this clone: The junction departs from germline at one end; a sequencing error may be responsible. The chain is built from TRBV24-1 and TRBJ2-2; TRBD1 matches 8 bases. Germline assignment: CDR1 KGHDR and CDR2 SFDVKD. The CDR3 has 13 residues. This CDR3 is CATSDRGHRGAVF. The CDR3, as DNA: TGTGCCACCAGTGACAGGGGGCACCGGGGAGCTGTTTTT.

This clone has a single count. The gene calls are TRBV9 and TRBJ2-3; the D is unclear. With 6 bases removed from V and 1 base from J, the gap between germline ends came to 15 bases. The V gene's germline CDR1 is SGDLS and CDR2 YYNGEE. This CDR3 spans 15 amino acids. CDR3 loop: CASTPMGLGTDTQYF. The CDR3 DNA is TGTGCCAGCACCCCCATGGGCTTGGGCACAGATACGCAGTATTTT.

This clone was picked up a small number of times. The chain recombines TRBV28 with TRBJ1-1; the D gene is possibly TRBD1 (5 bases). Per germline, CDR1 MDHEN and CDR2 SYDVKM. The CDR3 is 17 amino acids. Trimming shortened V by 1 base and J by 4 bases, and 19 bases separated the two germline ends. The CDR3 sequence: CASSLLFTVGRGTEAFF. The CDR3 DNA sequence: TGTGCCAGCAGTTTATTATTCACAGTGGGGAGGGGCACTGAAGCTTTCTTT.

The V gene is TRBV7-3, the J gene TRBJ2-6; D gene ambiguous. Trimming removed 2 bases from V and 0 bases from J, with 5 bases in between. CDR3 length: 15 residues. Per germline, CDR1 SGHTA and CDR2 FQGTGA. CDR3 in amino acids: CASSLQRSGANVLTF. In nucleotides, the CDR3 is TGTGCCAGCAGCTTACAGCGCTCTGGGGCCAACGTCCTGACTTTC.

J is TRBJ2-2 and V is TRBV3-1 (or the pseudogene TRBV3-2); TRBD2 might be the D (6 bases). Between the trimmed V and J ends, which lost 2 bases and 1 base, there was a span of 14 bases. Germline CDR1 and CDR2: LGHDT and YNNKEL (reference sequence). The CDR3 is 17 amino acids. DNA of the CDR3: TGTGCCAGCAGCCAATCGGGAGCTACCCTGAACACCGGGGAGCTGTTTTTT. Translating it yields CASSQSGATLNTGELFF.